This TCR beta chain was recorded in a study of CD8 T cells in ankylosing spondylitis. This clonotype was seen just once. Libraries of TCR beta came from quantitative 5'-RACE with molecular barcodes. TCRdb analysed the 5' RACE reads with MiXCR anew, one entry per CDR3 protein. Of about 310,000 distinct CDR3 sequences in the sample, less than 25% were seen once. The CDR3 sequence is 17 residues long. CDR1 and CDR2 from the germline V gene are MNHEY and SMNVEV (reference sequence). V lost 5 bases and J lost 2, with 20 bases in between. The chain employs TRBV27 and TRBJ2-3; either TRBD1 or TRBD2 may fit D (6 bases each). The clonotype originates from a female donor with ankylosing spondylitis or in good health (not recorded which). The sequenced sample consisted of blood, either unsorted or a sorted T cell fraction (not recorded which). The CDR3 DNA sequence: TGTGCCAGCAGTCGTAGGGGAGTGGGGGGCCTCACAGATACGCAGTATTTT. This encodes CASSRRGVGGLTDTQYF.